The rows below give T cell receptor beta chains drawn from one sample of a study of cytomegalovirus exposure and HLA in healthy donors. Generated by immunoSEQ multiplex PCR, the TCRdb table keeps only in-frame clones and is missing some. The table records about 150,000 clones, about three quarters of them present only once. Material: PBMCs. Receptors were obtained from a woman in her 40s in good health and CMV-seronegative. Each CDR3 is given with its conserved first and last residue. The D gene is left open where the match is weak. Expanded clones are given a class, and other clones once, few, many or no size at all.

d_call	j_call	clone_size	cdr3_length	v_call	cdr3_nt	cdr3_aa
TRBD1	TRBJ1-5	-	12	TRBV7-9	TGTTCCAGCGGACAGGGTAATCAGCCCCAGCATTTT	CSSGQGNQPQHF
TRBD1	TRBJ1-5	-	14	TRBV5-1	TGCGCCAGCAGCTTAGGACAGGGTGATCAGCCCCAGCATTTT	CASSLGQGDQPQHF
-	TRBJ1-4	-	13	TRBV19	TGTGCCAGTAGACTCGGACAGACTGAAAAACTGTTTTTT	CASRLGQTEKLFF
TRBD1	TRBJ2-2	-	15	TRBV6-5	TGTGCCAGCACCTGGGACAGTTTTGTCACCGGGGAGCTGTTTTTT	CASTWDSFVTGELFF
TRBD1	TRBJ2-1	once	15	TRBV11-2	TGTGCCAGCAGCCCACTCCCAGACAGGGGGCATGAGCAGTTCTTC	CASSPLPDRGHEQFF
-	TRBJ1-5	few	15	TRBV15	TGTGCCACCAGCAGAGATCGCACGGTGAATCAGCCCCAGCATTTT	CATSRDRTVNQPQHF
TRBD2	TRBJ2-1	-	15	TRBV5-1	TGCGCCAGCAGCGGAGGACTAGCGGCTTATAATGAGCAGTTCTTC	CASSGGLAAYNEQFF
TRBD1	TRBJ1-1	-	14	TRBV5-4	TGTGCCAGCAGCTTGGCCCACAGGGGGCCAGAAGCTTTCTTT	CASSLAHRGPEAFF
-	TRBJ1-1	-	14	TRBV11-2	TGTGCCAGCAGCTTTGGGGGGTGGAACACTGAAGCTTTCTTT	CASSFGGWNTEAFF
TRBD2	TRBJ2-1	-	16	TRBV7-7	TGTGCCAGCAGCGCGATCGGGGGGGCCGGTGCAGTTGAGCAGTTCTTC	CASSAIGGAGAVEQFF
TRBD1	TRBJ1-2	-	16	TRBV7-2	TGTGCCAGCAGCTCCCGACAGGGACAAGCTAACTATGGCTACACCTTC	CASSSRQGQANYGYTF
TRBD1	TRBJ2-7	-	15	TRBV19	TGTGCCAGTAGTATGGGGTCAGGGGGCCACTACGAGCAGTACTTC	CASSMGSGGHYEQYF
TRBD1	TRBJ2-5	once	15	TRBV6-1	TGTGCCAGCAGGGACTTGGGGACAGGGCTGGAGACCCAGTACTTC	CASRDLGTGLETQYF
-	TRBJ1-5	-	15	TRBV5-4	TGTGCCAGCAGCCCGAACTCTCAGGGAAATCAGCCCCAGCATTTT	CASSPNSQGNQPQHF
-	TRBJ2-5	-	13	TRBV27	TGTGCCAGCAGTAAAAGGGGGGGGGAGACCCAGTACTTC	CASSKRGGETQYF
TRBD2	TRBJ2-2	-	16	TRBV10-3	TGTGCCATCAGCCCGACGGGACTAGCTGGTTCCGGGGAGCTGTTTTTT	CAISPTGLAGSGELFF
-	TRBJ2-5	-	15	TRBV25-1	TGTGCCAGCAGTGAATATGGGAAGGGGTTGCAGACCCAGTACTTC	CASSEYGKGLQTQYF
TRBD2	TRBJ2-1	once	17	TRBV4-1	TGCGCCAGCAGCCAAGATCCTCTAGCGGGGGGTTGGGATGAGCAGTTCTTC	CASSQDPLAGGWDEQFF
-	TRBJ2-2	few	14	TRBV2	TGTGCCAGCAGTGTGACCGAGGGCACCGGGGAGCTGTTTTTT	CASSVTEGTGELFF
-	TRBJ2-3	once	15	TRBV5-1	TGCGCCAGCAGCTTAACCGACAGGCCCACAGATACGCAGTATTTT	CASSLTDRPTDTQYF
-	TRBJ2-3	-	17	TRBV19	TGTGCCAGTAGCGATCGACAGGAAACTCTACGCACAGATACGCAGTATTTT	CASSDRQETLRTDTQYF
-	TRBJ1-1	-	13	TRBV6-5	TGTGCCAGCAGCCAGACTTCGCGGACTGAAGCTTTCTTT	CASSQTSRTEAFF
TRBD2	TRBJ2-3	-	18	TRBV9	TGTGCCAGCAGCGCCCTCCCGCCCCTTAGCGGGGGGACAGATACGCAGTATTTT	CASSALPPLSGGTDTQYF
-	TRBJ2-3	-	13	TRBV6-6	TGTGCCAGCAGCAACAGGGTTAGGGATACGCAGTATTTT	CASSNRVRDTQYF